The 26 T cell receptor beta chains listed next were all sequenced from one sample in a study of blood T cell repertoires in COVID-19. Produced via immunoSEQ multiplex PCR; TCRdb's table is partial and in-frame only. The data hold approximately 60,000 clones, with approximately 84% observed a single time. The sequencing input was peripheral blood. The receptor set was obtained from a man between 65 and 80 years old with active COVID-19.

J is TRBJ1-1 and V is TRBV2; D ambiguous. This CDR3 is 13 amino acids long. The germline CDR1 and CDR2 sequences are SNHLY and FYNNEI. Deletions cut 5 bases from V and 7 bases from J, with 14 bases between. Here the CDR3 reads CASSTMGRIEAFF. The CDR3 DNA sequence: TGTGCCAGCAGTACAATGGGCCGGATTGAAGCTTTCTTT.

The chain has TRBV2 and TRBJ1-4; D gene uncertain. The CDR3 covers 15 residues. V lost 2 bases and J lost 2, with 9 bases in between. CDR1 is SNHLY and CDR2 is FYNNEI in the germline V gene. CDR3 amino acids: CASSELGYTNEKLFF. Here the CDR3 DNA reads TGTGCCAGCAGTGAACTCGGGTACACTAATGAAAAACTGTTTTTT.

The chain has TRBV28 and TRBJ2-1, with TRBD2 identical over 8 bases. The germline gives CDR1 MDHEN, CDR2 SYDVKM. The CDR3 consists of 16 residues. Trimming took 3 bases from V and 8 from J; bases not matched to a gene: 12. The CDR3 coding sequence is TGTGCCAGCAGTTTCGGGAGCGGGAGAGTAGGTGATGAGCAGTTCTTC. It translates to CASSFGSGRVGDEQFF.

The chain is built from TRBV7-9 and TRBJ2-6, with 8 nucleotides matching TRBD1. Germline V gene data show CDR1 as SEHNR and CDR2 as FQNEAQ (reference sequence). Trimming cost V 5 bases and J 0 bases; bases outside gene matches: 6. The CDR3 has 17 amino acids. The chain's CDR3 is CASSLTGVLSGANVLTF. In nucleotides, the CDR3 is TGTGCCAGCAGCCTGACAGGGGTCCTCTCTGGGGCCAACGTCCTGACTTTC.

The genes are TRBV7-2 and TRBJ2-3; maybe TRBD2 (6 bases). This CDR3 spans 16 amino acids. Germline CDR1 is SGHTA and CDR2 is FQGNSA. V lost 2 bases and J lost 3, with 15 bases in between. The CDR3 protein is CASSLSPGRPTDTQYF. Here the CDR3 DNA reads TGTGCCAGCAGCTTATCGCCCGGGAGACCGACAGATACGCAGTATTTT. The full variable domain, with the rest looked up from reference TRBV7-2 and TRBJ2-3, is GAGVSQSPSNKVTEKGKDVELRCDPISGHTALYWYRQSLGQGLEFLIYFQGNSAPDKSGLPSDRFSAERTGGSVSTLTIQRTQQEDSAVYLCASSLSPGRPTDTQYFGPGTRLTVL.

This chain joins TRBV5-8 and TRBJ2-3, with 7 bases identical to TRBD2. The germline CDR1 and CDR2 sequences are SGHTS and YDEGEE. V was clipped by 4 bases and J by 0 bases; unmatched bases: 5. The CDR3 length is 15 residues. This CDR3 is CASSPRSGSTDTQYF. The CDR3 DNA reads TGTGCCAGCAGCCCCCGTAGCGGGAGCACAGATACGCAGTATTTT.

V gene TRBV4-3 combines with J gene TRBJ2-2, with 9 bases fitting TRBD1. The V gene's germline CDR1 is LGHNA and CDR2 YSLEER. V shed 2 bases and J 4 bases; nucleotides not matched to a gene: 8. The length of the CDR3 is 17 residues. CDR3 coding DNA: TGCGCCAGCAGCCAACAGGACAGGGGTTTTAGCACCGGGGAGCTGTTTTTT. This gives the protein CASSQQDRGFSTGELFF.

The genes are TRBV5-1 and TRBJ2-7; TRBD1 aligns across 7 bases. The CDR3 is made up of 16 amino acids. The trim removed 0 bases at V and 5 bases at J, leaving 11 bases unmatched. Germline-derived CDR1 and CDR2 are SGHRS and YFSETQ. This CDR3 reads CASSLGLGGAGDEQYF. DNA of the CDR3: TGCGCCAGCAGCTTGGGGCTAGGGGGCGCTGGGGACGAGCAGTACTTC. Variable domain in full (rest from reference TRBV5-1 and TRBJ2-7): KAGVTQTPRYLIKTRGQQVTLSCSPISGHRSVSWYQQTPGQGLQFLFEYFSETQRNKGNFPGRFSGRQFSNSRSEMNVSTLELGDSALYLCASSLGLGGAGDEQYFGPGTRLTVT.

This chain uses TRBV13 with TRBJ2-4; 11 bases map to TRBD2. The junction had 6 bases not matched to a gene; V was cut back by 6 bases and J by 2 bases. The CDR3 has 16 amino acids. Germline V gene lookup returns CDR1 PRHDT and CDR2 FYEKMQ (reference sequence). CDR3 sequence (DNA): TGTGCCAGCAGAAAACTAGCGGGAGTGACCAAAAACATTCAGTACTTC. As protein: CASRKLAGVTKNIQYF.

This chain links TRBV7-2 with TRBJ2-5; D possibly corresponds to TRBD1 (5 bases). CDR1 SGHTA and CDR2 FQGNSA come from the germline V gene. This CDR3 is built from 15 residues. The V and J ends lost 2 bases and 2 bases respectively, with 12 bases between them. As DNA, the CDR3 is TGTGCCAGCAGCTTAAAGGGGTGGGTGCAAGAGACCCAGTACTTC. It codes for CASSLKGWVQETQYF.

This sequence joins TRBV7-2 and TRBJ2-7; 8 nucleotides agree with TRBD2. The germline gives CDR1 SGHTA, CDR2 FQGNSA. The CDR3 has 14 residues. Trimming at V came to 5 bases and at J to 2 bases, leaving 5 bases not matched to a gene. CDR3 bases: TGTGCCAGCAGCATTAGCGGGGTGGCCTACGAGCAGTACTTC. The encoded protein is CASSISGVAYEQYF.

This clone was counted between two and nine times. This chain links TRBV7-2 with TRBJ2-4, with D uncertain. This CDR3 comprises 16 residues. Germline lookup yields CDR1 SGHTA and CDR2 FQGNSA. V lost 5 bases and J lost 0, with 14 bases in between. The CDR3 here is CASSQTSALAKNIQYF. CDR3 nucleotides: TGTGCCAGCAGCCAAACGAGCGCACTAGCCAAAAACATTCAGTACTTC.

The chain carries TRBV24-1 and TRBJ2-7; TRBD2 matches at 10 bases. CDR1 KGHDR and CDR2 SFDVKD come from the germline V gene. J lost 5 bases, V lost 4 bases, and 7 bases had no gene match. CDR3 length equals 15 residues. The CDR3 spells CATSDGTSAQDEQYF. The CDR3 region has the DNA TGTGCCACCAGTGACGGGACTAGCGCCCAGGACGAGCAGTACTTC.

The chain has TRBV10-3 and TRBJ2-7; 7 nucleotides align to TRBD2. J lost 3 bases, V lost 7 bases, and 9 bases had no gene match. CDR3 size: 14 residues. Germline CDR1 reads ENHRY; CDR2 reads SYGVKD. This CDR3 reads CAIKSAGALYEQYF. As DNA, the CDR3 is TGTGCCATCAAGTCGGCGGGAGCACTCTACGAGCAGTACTTC.

The rearrangement uses TRBV28 and TRBJ2-1; 11 bases fit TRBD1. J was trimmed by 5 bases and V by 5 bases; bases with no gene match: 8. In germline, CDR1 is MDHEN, CDR2 SYDVKM. The CDR3 runs 16 residues. The CDR3 DNA is TGTGCCAGCAGTCCTCCCGGGACAGGGGGGAACAATGAGCAGTTCTTC. Translating gives CASSPPGTGGNNEQFF.

The chain carries TRBV5-1 and TRBJ2-7; 9 positions match TRBD1. V shed 1 base and J 3 bases; nucleotides not matched to a gene: 8. The CDR3 extends over 16 amino acids. Germline loops: CDR1 SGHRS, CDR2 YFSETQ. CDR3 protein: CASSLLASGQGYEQYF. For the CDR3, the DNA is TGCGCCAGCAGCTTGTTGGCCTCGGGACAGGGCTACGAGCAGTACTTC. The full variable domain, rest sourced from reference TRBV5-1 and TRBJ2-7, is KAGVTQTPRYLIKTRGQQVTLSCSPISGHRSVSWYQQTPGQGLQFLFEYFSETQRNKGNFPGRFSGRQFSNSRSEMNVSTLELGDSALYLCASSLLASGQGYEQYFGPGTRLTVT.

The chain employs TRBV6-5 and TRBJ2-7; the match to TRBD1 covers 7 bases. The CDR3 sequence is 11 residues long. The V and J ends lost 5 bases and 6 bases, in that order; junction bases with no gene match: 1. Germline lookup yields CDR1 MNHEY and CDR2 SVGAGI. The CDR3 protein is CASSTGVEQYF. DNA for the CDR3: TGTGCCAGCAGTACAGGGGTCGAGCAGTACTTC.

This sequence joins TRBV2 and TRBJ2-7; 10 nucleotides match TRBD2. V gave up 4 bases and J gave up 3 bases; unmatched junction bases: 9. CDR3 length: 16 residues. The germline CDR1 and CDR2 sequences are SNHLY and FYNNEI. CDR3 residues: CASSGSHSGRRYEQYF. The CDR3 DNA follows: TGTGCCAGCAGTGGGTCGCATAGCGGGAGGCGCTACGAGCAGTACTTC.

This sequence joins TRBV6-2 or TRBV6-3 and TRBJ2-7, with a possible D match to TRBD2 (6 bases). Trimming took off 4 bases at V and 3 bases at J, with 10 bases between the two ends. The CDR3 sequence is 13 residues long. Germline V lookup: CDR1 MNHEY, CDR2 SVGEGT. The CDR3 is CASSSPRDYEQYF. In nucleotides, the CDR3 is TGTGCCAGCAGTTCTCCGCGGGACTACGAGCAGTACTTC.

The CDR3 bases are TGTGCCAGCAGCCTGACAGGGGGCAATCAGCCCCAGCATTTT. It encodes CASSLTGGNQPQHF. This rearrangement joins TRBV7-9 to TRBJ1-5; 8 bases fit TRBD1. V gave up 5 bases and J gave up 2 bases; unmatched junction bases: 2. The germline V gene encodes CDR1 SEHNR and CDR2 FQNEAQ (reference sequence). The CDR3 runs 14 residues.

The chain links TRBV27 to TRBJ1-5; TRBD1 is a possible D gene (6 bases). Trimming left V 3 bases short and J 6 bases short, with 9 bases between. Germline lookup yields CDR1 MNHEY and CDR2 SMNVEV (reference sequence). There are 13 residues in the CDR3. The chain's CDR3 is CASSLGAAQPQHF. CDR3 DNA sequence: TGTGCCAGCAGTTTGGGGGCGGCTCAGCCCCAGCATTTT.

The chain joins TRBV13 to TRBJ2-3, with D perhaps TRBD2 (6 bases). Germline V gives CDR1 PRHDT, CDR2 FYEKMQ (reference sequence). The CDR3 extends over 14 amino acids. V was pared by 2 bases and J by 0 bases, with 6 bases between. DNA for the CDR3: TGTGCCAGCAGCTTAAGCGGGAGCACAGATACGCAGTATTTT. Its protein product is CASSLSGSTDTQYF.

This chain uses TRBV27 with TRBJ1-1; TRBD1 aligns across 12 bases. The junction had 3 bases not matched to a gene; V was cut back by 4 bases and J by 3 bases. Germline lookup yields CDR1 MNHEY and CDR2 SMNVEV (reference sequence). The CDR3 length is 15 residues. CDR3 DNA: TGTGCCAGCAGTTCACGGGACAGGGGGCACACTGAAGCTTTCTTT. Translation: CASSSRDRGHTEAFF.

This chain uses TRBV9 with TRBJ2-7; unclear D gene. The V end was cut by 0 bases, the J end by 6 bases, with 13 bases between. Per germline, CDR1 SGDLS and CDR2 YYNGEE. The CDR3 sequence is 14 residues long. The CDR3 loop reads CASSVGLDLREQYF. The CDR3 nucleotides are TGTGCCAGCAGCGTAGGGCTAGATTTGCGCGAGCAGTACTTC.

The CDR3 region has the DNA TGTGCCAGCAGCTTCAGGGGCGCCTACAATGAGCAGTTCTTC. This codes for CASSFRGAYNEQFF. The chain couples TRBV7-2 to TRBJ2-1; tentatively, D is TRBD1 (6 bases). Trimming shortened V by 3 bases and J by 2 bases, and 8 bases separated the two germline ends. CDR1 is SGHTA and CDR2 is FQGNSA in the germline V gene. This CDR3 comprises 14 residues. Combining the CDR3 with reference TRBV7-2 and TRBJ2-1 gives the whole variable domain GAGVSQSPSNKVTEKGKDVELRCDPISGHTALYWYRQSLGQGLEFLIYFQGNSAPDKSGLPSDRFSAERTGGSVSTLTIQRTQQEDSAVYLCASSFRGAYNEQFFGPGTRLTVL.

CDR3 nucleotide sequence: TGTGCCAGCAGCCCTGGGACAGGGAGGGTGCGGGAGCAGTACTTC. Translating it yields CASSPGTGRVREQYF. The chain joins TRBV7-9 to TRBJ2-7; 9 bases agree with TRBD1. Germline assignment: CDR1 SEHNR and CDR2 FQNEAQ (reference sequence). The ends lost 5 bases at V and 7 bases at J; junction bases unmatched: 12. The CDR3 length is 15 residues.